This entry is about one T cell receptor (beta chain). Its antigen remains unidentified. V lost 4 bases to trimming and J lost 1 base, with 14 bases between them. In germline, CDR1 is SGHDT, CDR2 YYEEEE. CDR3 length equals 15 residues. This specimen comes from a study of T cell repertoires in cytomegalovirus infection. Study-wide background: An indication of both CMV infection and matching HLA type came from public TCR beta signatures.

TCRdb reprocessed the reads with MiXCR, giving one entry per CDR3 protein. Of about 830,000 distinct CDR3 sequences listed, approximately 30% are singletons. Specimen: cultured CD8+ T cells from PBMCs, collected from culture after CMV antigen stimulation. This rearrangement joins TRBV5-6 to TRBJ1-1; possible D gene TRBD1, 5 bases. This TCR was recovered from a human donor in good health (CMV status not recorded). Some clones in this sample may be carry-over from other donors' samples. In DNA form, the CDR3 reads TGTGCCAGCAGCCCACGGGGGAAGGGGAACACTGAAGCTTTCTTT. Protein: CASSPRGKGNTEAFF.